This T cell receptor beta chain was captured by sequencing in a study of follicular helper T cells after annual influenza vaccination. Overall study context: Sampling occurred days 0, 7 and 28 after each influenza vaccination. Findings and caveats of the study: Rare clonotypes were missed; only about 9-22% of cells gave TCRB.

Germline V gives CDR1 MNHNS, CDR2 SASEGT. The CDR3 runs 15 residues. Libraries were prepared by immunoSEQ multiplex PCR; TCRdb keeps only in-frame clonotypes and omits some of them. Altogether several thousand clones are present, 82% being singletons, with the ten largest covering just over 1.4%. Stated time point: 2015-2016 season, 7 days after influenza vaccination. Between 40 and 100 mL of blood was drawn per time point. With respect to this clone: Its antigen remains unidentified. Mismatch with germline at one junction end may stem from a read error.

The sequencing used CXCR5- memory CD4+ T cells sorted from blood, collected 7 days after influenza vaccination. The sequence was collected from an adult who received the influenza vaccine. The gene calls are TRBV6-1 and TRBJ2-1; TRBD2 matches at 7 bases. In DNA form, the CDR3 reads TGTGCCAGCAGGGAAGCGGGGAGTCCGTACAATGAGCAGTTCTTC. Translation: CASREAGSPYNEQFF.